This passage covers 13 T cell receptor beta chains from one sample sequenced in a study of post-analysis software for immune sequencing data. General study findings and limits: In patients, TRBV5-6, TRBV5-1 and TRBV20-1 belonged to five TRBV segments found more frequently than in controls.

Presence of unique molecular identifiers characterized the TCR beta cDNA libraries. TCRdb processed the PCR reads anew with MiXCR; each CDR3 protein has one entry. The sample holds 600,000 to 700,000 distinct CDR3 sequences, roughly three fifths seen once. These receptors' antigens are unknown. Sequences were obtained from blood. The receptors were sampled from a girl aged 2 to 10 with multiple sclerosis.

The gene calls are TRBV6-5 and TRBJ1-5, with TRBD1 matching 10 bases. The CDR3 has 15 residues. Trimming at V came to 6 bases and at J to 6 bases, leaving 8 bases not matched to a gene. Germline-derived CDR1 and CDR2 are MNHEY and SVGAGI. DNA for the CDR3: TGTGCCAGCAGCAAGACAGGGGGCGGGGGTCAGCCCCAGCATTTT. Encoded protein: CASSKTGGGGQPQHF.

This clonotype has just one count. The J gene is TRBJ2-7, the V gene TRBV20-1; D ambiguous. Germline V gene data show CDR1 as DFQATT and CDR2 as SNEGSKA (reference sequence). CDR3 length: 13 residues. The V end was cut by 5 bases, the J end by 1 base, with 12 bases between. The CDR3 DNA follows: TGCAGTGCTGGATCAACAGTATCCTACGAGCAGTACTTC. Protein product: CSAGSTVSYEQYF.

The rearrangement links TRBV5-1 to TRBJ2-5, with TRBD1 matching over 8 bases. The germline CDR1 and CDR2 sequences are SGHRS and YFSETQ. Losses at the gene ends were 0 bases for V and 4 bases for J; bases not matched to a gene: 8. The CDR3 is 16 amino acids. The CDR3 nucleotides read TGCGCCAGCAGCTTGGAAGGCAGGGGGCGCGCAGAGACCCAGTACTTC. Amino acids: CASSLEGRGRAETQYF.

The chain uses TRBV29-1 and TRBJ2-1; possibly TRBD2 for D (6 bases). Germline lookup yields CDR1 SQVTM and CDR2 ANQGSEA. This CDR3 contains 14 residues. Deletions cut 7 bases from V and 5 bases from J, with 18 bases between. The CDR3: CSAYGSGYHNEQFF. CDR3 nucleotides: TGCAGCGCTTACGGTAGCGGCTATCACAATGAGCAGTTCTTC.

The rearrangement joins TRBV7-9 to TRBJ2-7; possible D gene TRBD2, 5 bases. The J call is in doubt because the DNA end fits TRBJ2-5 better. The CDR3 sequence is 17 residues long. Germline CDR1 reads SEHNR; CDR2 reads FQNEAQ (reference sequence). CDR3 coding DNA: TGTGCCAGCAGCCCAGGACGAGGGAATAGGCCAAAAGAGACCCAGTACTTC. Protein: CASSPGRGNRPKETQYF.

V gene TRBV11-2 combines with J gene TRBJ2-3; 11 bases agree with TRBD2. With 2 bases clipped from V and 2 bases from J, the junction kept 9 bases outside the gene matches. The CDR3 loop spans 18 amino acids. Germline CDR1 and CDR2: SGHAT and FQNNGV. DNA for the CDR3: TGTGCCAGCAGCTTATCTCTTGGACTAGCGGGTACCACAGATACGCAGTATTTT. This gives the protein CASSLSLGLAGTTDTQYF.

The chain carries TRBV29-1 and TRBJ2-4; D tentatively reads TRBD1 or TRBD2 (6 bases each). The J call may be incorrect, as the DNA end agrees better with TRBJ2-7. Germline V gene data show CDR1 as SQVTM and CDR2 as ANQGSEA. The CDR3 loop spans 16 amino acids. CDR3 coding DNA: TGCAGCGTTGAAGTCCAGGGGAGGACAAGAATCCACGAGCAGTACTTC. The encoded protein is CSVEVQGRTRIHEQYF.

This clonotype was detected only a few times. The gene calls are TRBV7-9 and TRBJ1-2; a weak D match, TRBD1 (6 bases). Germline V gene data show CDR1 as SEHNR and CDR2 as FQNEAQ (reference sequence). The CDR3 consists of 15 residues. Between the trimmed V and J ends, which lost 3 bases and 3 bases, there was a span of 14 bases. Here the CDR3 DNA reads TGTGCCAGCAGCTTTACGACAGGCATTTACTATGGCTACACCTTC. Translated, it gives CASSFTTGIYYGYTF.

The count of this clonotype is one. The chain couples TRBV20-1 to TRBJ2-6; TRBD2 is a possible D gene (5 bases). V lost 2 bases to trimming and J lost 0 bases, with 11 bases between them. The length of the CDR3 is 16 residues. Germline loops: CDR1 DFQATT, CDR2 SNEGSKA (reference sequence). In DNA form, the CDR3 reads TGCAGTGCTAGAAACGGGGAAAACTCTGGGGCCAACGTCCTGACTTTC. Translating gives CSARNGENSGANVLTF.

The chain joins TRBV25-1 to TRBJ2-1; 11 positions match TRBD1. Germline CDR1 and CDR2: MGHDK and SYGVNS. This CDR3 has 14 residues. V gave up 6 bases and J gave up 7 bases; unmatched junction bases: 5. The CDR3 DNA reads TGTGCCAGCAGCATGGGACAGGGGGTGAATGAGCAGTTCTTC. This encodes CASSMGQGVNEQFF.

The genes are TRBV4-3 and TRBJ2-3; D is unresolved. Germline V lookup: CDR1 LGHNA, CDR2 YSLEER. Trimming pared 0 bases from V and 0 bases from J, leaving 10 bases between. The CDR3 is 16 residues long. In DNA, the CDR3 is TGCGCCAGCAGCCAAGATCCCCGTGCTAGCACAGATACGCAGTATTTT. It translates to CASSQDPRASTDTQYF.

This clonotype has more than one count but fewer than ten. V is TRBV4-1 and J is TRBJ1-2, with D maybe TRBD1 (5 bases). Trimming pared 3 bases from V and 4 bases from J, leaving 15 bases between. This CDR3 comprises 15 residues. Germline V lookup: CDR1 MGHRA, CDR2 YSYEKL. CDR3 protein: CASSHPGPKGYGYTF. The CDR3 DNA reads as TGCGCCAGCAGCCATCCGGGACCCAAGGGCTATGGCTACACCTTC.

The V gene is TRBV7-6, the J gene TRBJ2-3; 7 bases map to TRBD2. Germline loops: CDR1 SGHVS, CDR2 FNYEAQ. The CDR3 is 17 residues long. Germline trimming cut 0 bases from V and 3 bases from J; bases unmatched to any gene: 9. The CDR3 loop reads CASSLAGAGVGTDTQYF. As DNA, the CDR3 is TGTGCCAGCAGCTTAGCAGGGGCGGGAGTAGGTACAGATACGCAGTATTTT.